This T cell receptor beta chain came from a study of Graves' ophthalmopathy and Graves' hyperthyroidism. In this sample, this clonotype turned up many times. J lost 6 bases, V lost 2 bases, and 14 bases had no gene match. This CDR3 is built from 17 residues. CDR3 regions of TCR beta were amplified from RNA transcripts. The authors performed first-round RT-PCR with HTBI primers and then a second-round multiplex PCR. TCRdb reprocessed the multiplex PCR reads via MiXCR and lists one record per CDR3 protein. Found here are 300,000 to 400,000 distinct CDR3 sequences, roughly 16% of them singletons; the top ten hold 9% to 15%. Exclusion criteria comprised other autoimmune diseases, uncontrolled infections, pregnancy or lactation in patients. Orbital computed tomography and thyroid ultrasound, along with TRAb, serum thyroxine and clinical symptoms, underpinned diagnosis. PBMCs were isolated by Ficoll-Paque density gradient centrifugation, using about 9.5 ml of fresh peripheral blood as the starting material.

The genes are TRBV12-3 or TRBV12-4 and TRBJ2-7, with 9 positions matching TRBD2. The sequenced sample was peripheral blood. The sequence derives from an adult man with Graves' ophthalmopathy. CDR3 loop: CASSLRARLAGSLEQYF. CDR3 bases: TGTGCCAGCAGTTTAAGGGCCCGGCTAGCGGGATCCCTCGAGCAGTACTTC.